What follows are 18 T cell receptor beta chains derived from one specimen sequenced in a study of tumor and adjacent non-tumor tissue in lung cancer. RNA was extracted from bulk tissue without any cell sorting. Distant lung tissue was collected more than 3 cm away from the tumor edge. Three rounds of nested PCR, following a modified ARM-PCR protocol, produced the TCRbeta library. TCRdb used MiXCR to reprocess the multiplex PCR reads, holding one entry per CDR3 protein. The sample lists approximately 68,000 distinct CDR3 sequences, around 80% occurring once. What was sequenced was distant non-tumor lung tissue. Source of these receptors: a man aged 55 to 70 with non-small cell lung cancer.

Details on this clonotype: At one of its ends the junction is not consistent with the germline gene, which may arise from a read error. This sequence joins TRBV29-1 and TRBJ2-7; 7 positions agree with TRBD1. Looked up from germline, CDR1 is SQVTM and CDR2 is ANQGSEA. This CDR3 has 12 residues. The CDR3 loop reads CSARQGNYEQYF. CDR3 DNA: TGCAGCGCCAGACAGGGTAACTACGAGCAATACTTC.

Comments on this clonotype: One end of the junction does not line up with germline, which may come from a read error. The chain employs TRBV6-5 and TRBJ1-2; 7 positions match TRBD1. The CDR3 extends over 17 amino acids. Germline V gene data show CDR1 as MNHEY and CDR2 as SVGAGI. CDR3 loop: CASSRTLLSGGHYGYTF. The CDR3 DNA follows: TGTGCCAGCAGCCGGACACTACTGTCAGGGGGGCACTATGGCTACACCTTT.

Details on this clonotype: Lacking the conserved final phenylalanine or tryptophan, this CDR3 likely reflects a read error. The V and J genes are TRBV4-1 and TRBJ2-7; 9 bases are a match to TRBD2. Germline V gene lookup returns CDR1 MGHRA and CDR2 YSYEKL. This CDR3 is 17 amino acids long. This CDR3 reads CTSSHHWVGGGGYEQYL. DNA for the CDR3: TGCACCAGCAGCCACCATTGGGTTGGCGGGGGGGGATACGAGCAGTACCTC.

The chain is built from TRBV6-6 and TRBJ2-4; TRBD2 aligns across 11 bases. Trimming at V came to 11 bases and at J to 1 base, leaving 10 bases not matched to a gene. The germline V gene encodes CDR1 MNHNY and CDR2 SVGAGI (reference sequence). The length of the CDR3 is 16 residues. As DNA, the CDR3 is TGTGCCGGAAGAGTGACTAGCGGGACTGCCAAAAACATTCAGTACTTC. Amino acid sequence: CAGRVTSGTAKNIQYF.

Turning to this clonotype: A much larger clone differs by one base, so this may be a read error. The chain uses TRBV2 and TRBJ1-2, with 8 bases lining up with TRBD1. The CDR3 is 14 amino acids. Per germline, CDR1 SNHLY and CDR2 FYNNEI. CDR3 nucleotide sequence: TGTGTCAGCAGCCCGGACAGGGTAGACTATGGCTACACCTTC. Protein sequence: CVSSPDRVDYGYTF.

Concerning this clonotype itself: A junction end diverges from the germline sequence, so it may reflect a read error. The chain is built from TRBV12-3 or TRBV12-4 and TRBJ2-5, with D tentatively TRBD1 (5 bases). There are 14 residues in the CDR3. The CDR3 bases are TGTGCCAGCACTTTAGAGCAGGGATGGGAGACCCAGTACTTC. This gives the protein CASTLEQGWETQYF.

The rearrangement uses TRBV10-3 and TRBJ2-1; D call uncertain. The germline V and J ends were trimmed by 4 bases and 13 bases, with 14 bases remaining between them. CDR3 size: 12 residues. From germline, CDR1 is ENHRY and CDR2 SYGVKD. CDR3 sequence reads: CAISVGVGEQFF. Written as DNA, the CDR3 is TGTGCCATCAGTGTTGGGGTTGGGGAACAGTTCTTC.

A remark on this clonotype: A read error may account for a junction end that differs from germline. The chain links TRBV28 to TRBJ2-1, with 7 nucleotides matching TRBD2. In germline, CDR1 is MDHEN, CDR2 SYDVKM. The CDR3 has 14 amino acids. The CDR3 region has the DNA TGTACCAGCTGTCCTAGCGGTGTCTACAATGAGCAGTTCTTC. It codes for CTSCPSGVYNEQFF.

Turning to this clonotype: An end of the junction does not agree with germline; a read error may underlie this. The chain is built from TRBV11-3 and TRBJ2-7; D perhaps matches TRBD2 (5 bases). CDR1 and CDR2 from the germline V gene are SGHNT and YENEEA. The CDR3 extends over 12 amino acids. The CDR3 loop is CTSSLASYEQYF. The CDR3 DNA is TGTACCAGTAGCTTAGCGAGCTACGAGCAGTACTTC.

As concerns this clonotype: The junction departs from the called germline gene at one end, perhaps through a read error. This chain uses TRBV12-3 or TRBV12-4 with TRBJ2-2; TRBD2 agrees at 11 bases. The CDR3 totals 14 residues. The CDR3 spells CSSTLAGGTGEMFF. In nucleotides, the CDR3 is TGTTCCAGCACCCTAGCGGGAGGCACCGGGGAGATGTTTTTC.

This clonotype was counted a few times. A much larger clone is a single base away; this may be a read error. The V and J genes are TRBV4-1 and TRBJ2-2; either TRBD1 or TRBD2 may fit D (7 bases each). V was trimmed by 0 bases and J by 3 bases, leaving 14 bases between them. Germline loops: CDR1 MGHRA, CDR2 YSYEKL. This CDR3 spans 17 amino acids. The CDR3 DNA reads as TGCGCCAGCAGCCAAGAGCAGGGGGGGGCGGACACCGGGGAGCTGTTTTTT. This codes for CASSQEQGGADTGELFF.

Worth noting for this clonotype: The junction and the germline gene differ at one end; a read error may be behind it. The chain recombines TRBV20-1 with TRBJ2-7, with D possibly TRBD1 on 6 matching bases. Per the germline V gene, CDR1 is DFQATT and CDR2 is SNEGSKA (reference sequence). The CDR3 has 15 amino acids. CDR3 residues: CSVPPGSGTPYEEYF. CDR3 in DNA: TGCAGTGTTCCTCCGGGATCCGGGACACCCTACGAGGAGTACTTC.

Details on this clonotype: This could be a read error, since a much larger clone is one nucleotide away. This chain joins TRBV2 and TRBJ2-2; D unclear. The CDR3 sequence is 13 residues long. The V gene's germline CDR1 is SNHLY and CDR2 FYNNEI. CDR3 in amino acids: CASSELNIGELFF. CDR3 nucleotides: TGTGCCAGCAGTGAGCTTAACATCGGGGAGCTGTTTTTT.

About this clonotype: An end of the junction differs from the germline gene, which may be a read error. The J gene is TRBJ2-2, the V gene TRBV10-3, with a tentative D call TRBD1 (6 bases). The CDR3 totals 16 residues. The V gene's germline CDR1 is ENHRY and CDR2 SYGVKD. CDR3 in amino acids: CAISDPTGTNTGELLF. The CDR3, as DNA: TGTGCCATCAGTGACCCCACAGGGACGAACACCGGGGAGCTGCTTTTT.

The rearrangement uses TRBV6-6 and TRBJ1-1, with 10 bases aligning to TRBD1. Trimming removed 7 bases from V and 7 bases from J; junction bases left unmatched: 9. CDR1 is MNHNY, CDR2 SVGAGI, per germline (reference sequence). The CDR3 is 14 residues long. CDR3 bases: TGTGCCAGCACTGTCCGGACAGGGGGGATTGAAGCTTTCTTT. This encodes CASTVRTGGIEAFF.

This clonotype appeared a few times. One base away lies a much larger clone, so this may be a sequencing read error. The chain joins TRBV7-8 to TRBJ1-1, with 11 positions matching TRBD1. The CDR3 has 14 residues. CDR1 is SGHVS and CDR2 is FQNEAQ in the germline V gene. The CDR3 protein is CANSLGTGGNWAFF. CDR3 DNA sequence: TGTGCCAACAGCTTAGGGACAGGGGGGAATTGGGCTTTCTTT.

The CDR3 here is CSVIIGAYNEQFF. In DNA form, the CDR3 reads TGCAGCGTTATAATTGGCGCCTACAATGAGCAGTTCTTC. The genes are TRBV29-1 and TRBJ2-1; no clear D. The CDR3 spans 13 residues. The germline CDR1 and CDR2 sequences are SQVTM and ANQGSEA. V lost 5 bases, J lost 2 bases, and 10 bases lay in between.

This clonotype ranks as medium-sized. V gene TRBV12-5 combines with J gene TRBJ1-5, with D possibly TRBD1 on 5 matching bases. The V and J ends lost 6 bases and 3 bases respectively, with 9 bases between them. Germline V CDR1 and CDR2: LGHNT, FRNRAP. This CDR3 has 13 amino acids. CDR3: CASGPDINQPQHF. CDR3 coding DNA: TGTGCTAGTGGCCCGGACATCAATCAGCCCCAGCATTTT.